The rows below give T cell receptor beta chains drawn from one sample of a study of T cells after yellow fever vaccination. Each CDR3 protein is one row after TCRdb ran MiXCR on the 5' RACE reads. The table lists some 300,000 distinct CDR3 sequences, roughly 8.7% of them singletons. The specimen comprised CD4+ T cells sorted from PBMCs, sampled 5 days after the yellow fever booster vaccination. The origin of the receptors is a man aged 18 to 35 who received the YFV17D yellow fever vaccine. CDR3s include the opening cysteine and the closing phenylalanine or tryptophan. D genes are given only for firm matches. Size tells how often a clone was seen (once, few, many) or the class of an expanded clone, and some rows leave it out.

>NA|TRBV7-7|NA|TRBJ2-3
TGTGCTAGCAGCTCCTCACCTGGGACTCACAATACGCAGTATTTT
CASSSSPGTHNTQYF
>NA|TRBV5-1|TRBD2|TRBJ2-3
TGCGCCAGCAGCTTAGCGGGGCCCAAAGATACGCAGTATTTT
CASSLAGPKDTQYF
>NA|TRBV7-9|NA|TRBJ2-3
TGTGCCAGCAGCCGCGGGGCCTGGTCGGATACGCAGTATTTT
CASSRGAWSDTQYF
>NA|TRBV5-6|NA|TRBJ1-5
TGTGCCAGCACTCGAGGAGCGGACGAATATCAGCCCCAGCATTTT
CASTRGADEYQPQHF
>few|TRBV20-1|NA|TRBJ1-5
TGCAGTGCTTTTGAGGGGGTTTATAGCAATCAGCCCCAGCATTTT
CSAFEGVYSNQPQHF
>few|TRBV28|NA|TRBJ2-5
TGTGCCAGCAGTTTATCCCCGGGCCTAGGGGGGTTGGCAGAGACCCAGTACTTC
CASSLSPGLGGLAETQYF
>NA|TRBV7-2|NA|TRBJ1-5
TGTGCCAGCAGCTTGGGTCCGACGCGAGTCAATCAGCCCCAGCATTTT
CASSLGPTRVNQPQHF
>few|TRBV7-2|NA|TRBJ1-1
TGTGCCAGCAGCTTAGCGTCGACAGGCACTGAAGCTTTCTTT
CASSLASTGTEAFF
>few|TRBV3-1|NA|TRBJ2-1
TGTGCCAGCAGCCACTGGCAGGGAAGGAATGAGCAGTTCTTC
CASSHWQGRNEQFF
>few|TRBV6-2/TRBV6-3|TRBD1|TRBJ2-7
TGTGCCAGCATTAAAGGAACAGGGGGCATCTACGAGCAGTACTTC
CASIKGTGGIYEQYF
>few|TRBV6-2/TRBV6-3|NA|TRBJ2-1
TGTGCCAGCAGTTCGGGGCCACCCCTCAATGAGCAGTTCTTC
CASSSGPPLNEQFF
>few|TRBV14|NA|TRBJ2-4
TGTGCCAGCAGCCACCAGGGAAGGGGGGCCAAAAACATTCAGTACTTC
CASSHQGRGAKNIQYF
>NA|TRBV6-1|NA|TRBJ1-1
TGTGCCAGCAGTGAAGCGGGCCCGAACACTGAAGCTTTCTTT
CASSEAGPNTEAFF
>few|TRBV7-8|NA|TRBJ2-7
TGTGCCAGCAGGTCCGGGTCACCTTACGAGCAGTACTTC
CASRSGSPYEQYF
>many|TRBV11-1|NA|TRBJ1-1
TGTGCCAGCAGCCTCCAGCAGGAAGCTTTCTTT
CASSLQQEAFF
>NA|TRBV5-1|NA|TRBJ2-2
TGCGCCAGCAGCTTGTCGTCAGGGGGGTCGAACACCGGGGAGCTGTTTTTT
CASSLSSGGSNTGELFF
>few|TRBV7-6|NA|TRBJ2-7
TGTGCCAGCAGCCCCCAACCGGGACTCTACTACGAGCAGTACTTC
CASSPQPGLYYEQYF
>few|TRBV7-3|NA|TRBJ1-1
TGTGCCAGCAAACTAAACACGGGCACTGAAGCTTTCTTT
CASKLNTGTEAFF
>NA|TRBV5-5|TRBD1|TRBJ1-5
TGTGCCAGCAGCGCTATACAGGGGGCCGGACAGCCCCAGCATTTT
CASSAIQGAGQPQHF
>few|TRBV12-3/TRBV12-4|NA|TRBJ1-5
TGTGCCAGCAGTTTAGACAGCGGATATCAGCCCCAGCATTTT
CASSLDSGYQPQHF
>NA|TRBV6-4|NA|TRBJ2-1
TGTGCCAGCAGTGACGAGCAGGAGCTGGGCTACAATGAGCAGTTCTTC
CASSDEQELGYNEQFF
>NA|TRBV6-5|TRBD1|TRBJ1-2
TGTGCCAGCAGCCCGGGACAGCAAGTATACTATGGCTACACCTTC
CASSPGQQVYYGYTF
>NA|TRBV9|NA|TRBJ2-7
TGTGCCAGCAGCGTAGATCCCCGGGGAGGCGAGCAGTACTTC
CASSVDPRGGEQYF
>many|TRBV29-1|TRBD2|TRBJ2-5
TGCAGCGTGGGGACTAGCGGGGGGCAAGAGACCCAGTACTTC
CSVGTSGGQETQYF
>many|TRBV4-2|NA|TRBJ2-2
TGTGCCAGCAGCCAAGTCGTAGGGGCTACCGGGGAGCTGTTTTTT
CASSQVVGATGELFF